Presented here are 19 T cell receptor beta chains from one specimen sequenced in a study of shared clonotypes between healthy human individuals. Sequenced by immunoSEQ multiplex PCR; TCRdb stores in-frame clones only, minus some. The sample holds fewer than 2.5 million clones, 80% to 95% seen once. The sequenced material came from naive CD4+ T cells from PBMCs. The subset is: CD45RA+ positively selected. The source of these receptors is a man aged 18-30 years in good health. Some clones in this sample may be carry-over from other donors' samples.

The CDR3 is CASSLIAGAGYNEQFF. In DNA, the CDR3 is TGTGCCAGCAGCTTAATAGCGGGAGCTGGCTACAATGAGCAGTTCTTC. The V gene is TRBV7-9, the J gene TRBJ2-1, with 9 bases lining up with TRBD2. Per germline, CDR1 SEHNR and CDR2 FQNEAQ (reference sequence). The CDR3 has 16 residues. V lost 2 bases and J lost 3; bases outside the gene matches: 5.

The chain uses TRBV7-2 and TRBJ1-2; 10 positions agree with TRBD1. The CDR3 covers 14 residues. CDR1 is SGHTA, CDR2 FQGNSA, per germline. V was pared by 5 bases and J by 4 bases, with 4 bases of the junction left unmatched. CDR3 residues: CASSARQGAYGYTF. CDR3 nucleotide sequence: TGTGCCAGCAGCGCCCGACAGGGGGCCTATGGCTACACCTTC.

This chain joins TRBV5-1 and TRBJ2-3; TRBD2 matches 9 bases. The V and J ends lost 4 bases and 2 bases, in that order; junction bases with no gene match: 5. The V gene's germline CDR1 is SGHRS and CDR2 YFSETQ. The CDR3 spans 15 residues. The CDR3 loop reads CASSHLAGNTDTQYF. The CDR3 DNA is TGCGCCAGCAGCCATCTAGCGGGGAACACAGATACGCAGTATTTT.

The gene calls are TRBV10-3 and TRBJ2-7, with D perhaps assigned TRBD1 or TRBD2 (6 bases each). Germline loops: CDR1 ENHRY, CDR2 SYGVKD. The CDR3 contains 14 residues. V dropped 6 bases and J dropped 1 base, with 13 bases sitting between them. As DNA, the CDR3 is TGTGCCATCAGCCCGGGGGCAGAATCCTACGAGCAGTACTTC. It yields the protein CAISPGAESYEQYF.

This clone was observed a single time. The chain couples TRBV4-1 to TRBJ1-6; maybe TRBD1 (6 bases). Trimming shortened V by 1 base and J by 7 bases, and 14 bases separated the two germline ends. This CDR3 is 16 amino acids long. Germline CDR1 is MGHRA and CDR2 is YSYEKL. This CDR3 is CASSQGGAAGNSPLHF. The CDR3 DNA reads as TGCGCCAGCAGCCAAGGGGGGGCGGCGGGCAATTCACCCCTCCACTTT.

The chain links TRBV28 to TRBJ1-3; 7 nucleotides align to TRBD1. The CDR3 length is 13 residues. With V trimmed by 10 bases and J by 5 bases, 8 bases remained unmatched. Germline CDR1 and CDR2: MDHEN and SYDVKM. CDR3: CAITGAARNTIYF. For the CDR3, the DNA is TGTGCCATCACAGGGGCAGCTCGAAACACCATATATTTT.

The gene calls are TRBV19 and TRBJ1-4, with D maybe TRBD1 (5 bases). The V end lost 9 bases, the J end lost 7 bases, and 21 bases lay between the germline ends. The CDR3 spans 15 residues. Germline lookup yields CDR1 LNHDA and CDR2 SQIVND (reference sequence). CDR3 residues: CASSTGPVSGEKLFF. DNA of the CDR3: TGTGCCAGCTCAACGGGGCCAGTCTCCGGTGAAAAACTGTTTTTT.

This chain uses TRBV10-3 with TRBJ2-7; 13 positions match TRBD2. J was trimmed by 5 bases and V by 2 bases; bases with no gene match: 3. CDR3 length: 15 amino acids. The germline V gene encodes CDR1 ENHRY and CDR2 SYGVKD. For the CDR3, the DNA is TGTGCCATCAGTGAGGGGACTAGCGGGAATAACGAGCAGTACTTC. Translation gives CAISEGTSGNNEQYF.

This clone was seen just once. This sequence joins TRBV18 and TRBJ1-4; D unclear. Germline V lookup: CDR1 KGHSH, CDR2 LQKENI. This CDR3 is built from 19 residues. Trimming took 2 bases from V and 1 from J, leaving 20 bases between them. The CDR3 spells CASSPTPDAGLRTNEKLFF. The DNA for the CDR3 is TGTGCCAGCTCACCAACCCCTGACGCGGGTTTAAGAACTAATGAAAAACTGTTTTTT. The full variable domain, with the rest looked up from reference TRBV18 and TRBJ1-4, is NAGVMQNPRHLVRRRGQEARLRCSPMKGHSHVYWYRQLPEEGLKFMVYLQKENIIDESGMPKERFSAEFPKEGPSILRIQQVVRGDSAAYFCASSPTPDAGLRTNEKLFFGSGTQLSVL.

The CDR3 DNA is TGTGCCAGCAGCCAATGGACGGGCACAGATACGCAGTATTTT. This encodes CASSQWTGTDTQYF. The rearrangement links TRBV11-2 to TRBJ2-3; D is uncertain. CDR1 and CDR2 from the germline V gene are SGHAT and FQNNGV. V lost 5 bases and J 1 base, leaving 10 bases between the germline ends. The length of the CDR3 is 14 residues. Looking up the rest from reference TRBV11-2 and TRBJ2-3 gives the full variable domain: EAGVAQSPRYKIIEKRQSVAFWCNPISGHATLYWYQQILGQGPKLLIQFQNNGVVDDSQLPKDRFSAERLKGVDSTLKIQPAKLEDSAVYLCASSQWTGTDTQYFGPGTRLTVL.

The DNA of the CDR3 is TGTGCCAGCAGTTTGGCAGGGACAGGAGGTTATCAGCCCCAGCATTTT. It specifies CASSLAGTGGYQPQHF. The V call is TRBV28, the J call TRBJ1-5, with 8 bases identical to TRBD1. J was trimmed by 5 bases and V by 3 bases; bases with no gene match: 9. This CDR3 spans 16 amino acids. CDR1 is MDHEN and CDR2 is SYDVKM in the germline V gene.

The V and J genes are TRBV7-8 and TRBJ1-3; the D gene is possibly TRBD1 (6 bases). With 3 bases removed from V and 5 bases from J, the gap between germline ends came to 29 bases. Germline V gene data show CDR1 as SGHVS and CDR2 as FQNEAQ. The CDR3 sequence is 20 residues long. The CDR3 is CASSFNVLPSTGPWRNTIYF. The CDR3 bases are TGTGCCAGCAGCTTCAACGTGCTGCCATCGACAGGCCCTTGGAGAAACACCATATATTTT.

This chain uses TRBV5-4 with TRBJ2-7, with D unclear. The CDR3 runs to 13 residues. CDR1 SGHNT and CDR2 YYREEE come from the germline V gene (reference sequence). Deletions cut 1 base from V and 2 bases from J, with 7 bases between. CDR3 amino acids: CASSLPATYEQYF. Here the CDR3 DNA reads TGTGCCAGCAGCTTGCCGGCGACCTACGAGCAGTACTTC.

The rearrangement joins TRBV5-1 to TRBJ2-1; 10 positions agree with TRBD1. Trimming took 0 bases from V and 5 from J; bases not matched to a gene: 2. The CDR3 extends over 15 amino acids. The V gene's germline CDR1 is SGHRS and CDR2 YFSETQ. The DNA for the CDR3 is TGCGCCAGCAGCTTGGCGGGACAGGGGCACAATGAGCAGTTCTTC. Protein: CASSLAGQGHNEQFF.

This sequence joins TRBV9 and TRBJ2-2, with a tentative D call TRBD2 (6 bases). There are 15 residues in the CDR3. V lost 2 bases and J lost 6, with 14 bases in between. Germline lookup yields CDR1 SGDLS and CDR2 YYNGEE. The CDR3 DNA reads TGTGCCAGCAGCGTCCTCGCGACTAGTCCCGGGGAGCTGTTTTTT. Amino acids: CASSVLATSPGELFF.

The chain links TRBV4-2 to TRBJ2-2; 11 bases align to TRBD2. Germline CDR1 is LGHNA and CDR2 is YNFKEQ. The CDR3 totals 18 residues. J was trimmed by 5 bases and V by 4 bases; bases with no gene match: 12. Here the CDR3 DNA reads TGTGCCAGCAGCCGGACAATAGCGGGAGGGCCGGGTACCGGGGAGCTGTTTTTT. Its protein is CASSRTIAGGPGTGELFF.

This rearrangement joins TRBV7-9 to TRBJ2-2, with 14 nucleotides matching TRBD2. J was trimmed by 4 bases and V by 3 bases; bases with no gene match: 1. The CDR3 is made up of 16 amino acids. CDR1 is SEHNR, CDR2 FQNEAQ, per germline (reference sequence). The CDR3 nucleotides read TGTGCCAGCAGCTTTGGGACTAGCGGGGGCACCGGGGAGCTGTTTTTT. Amino acids: CASSFGTSGGTGELFF.

This chain joins TRBV9 and TRBJ1-5; D is uncertain. The CDR3 has 15 residues. V was pared by 10 bases and J by 2 bases, with 19 bases between. Germline V gene data show CDR1 as SGDLS and CDR2 as YYNGEE. CDR3 sequence: CALSLRTTGNQPQHF. Written as DNA, the CDR3 is TGTGCCTTAAGTCTTCGGACTACGGGCAATCAGCCCCAGCATTTT.

The V call is TRBV28, the J call TRBJ2-7; no firm D call. CDR3 length: 12 residues. V dropped 3 bases and J dropped 6 bases, with 9 bases sitting between them. Germline assignment: CDR1 MDHEN and CDR2 SYDVKM. CDR3 in amino acids: CASSLGYLEQYF. The CDR3 DNA follows: TGTGCCAGCAGTTTGGGGTACCTCGAGCAGTACTTC.